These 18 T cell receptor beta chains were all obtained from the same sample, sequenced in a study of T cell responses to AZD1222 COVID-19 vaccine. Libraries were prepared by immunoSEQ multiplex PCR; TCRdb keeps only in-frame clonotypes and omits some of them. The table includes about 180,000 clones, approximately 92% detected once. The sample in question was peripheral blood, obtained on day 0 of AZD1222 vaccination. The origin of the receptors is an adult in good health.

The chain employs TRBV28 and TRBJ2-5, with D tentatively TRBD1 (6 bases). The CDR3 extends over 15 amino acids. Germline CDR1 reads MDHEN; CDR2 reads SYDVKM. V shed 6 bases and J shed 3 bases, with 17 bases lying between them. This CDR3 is CASSREPDSEETQYF. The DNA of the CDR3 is TGTGCCAGCAGCCGAGAGCCGGACAGCGAAGAGACCCAGTACTTC.

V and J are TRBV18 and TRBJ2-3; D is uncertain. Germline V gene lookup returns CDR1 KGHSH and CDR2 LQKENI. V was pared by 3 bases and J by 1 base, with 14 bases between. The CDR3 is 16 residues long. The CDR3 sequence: CASSPFRLGGTDTQYF. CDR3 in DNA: TGTGCCAGCTCACCTTTTAGGTTAGGAGGCACAGATACGCAGTATTTT.

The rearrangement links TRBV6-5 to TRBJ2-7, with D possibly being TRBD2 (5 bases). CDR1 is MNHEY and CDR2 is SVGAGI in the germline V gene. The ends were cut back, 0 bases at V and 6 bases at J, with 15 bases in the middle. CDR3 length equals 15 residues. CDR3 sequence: CASSYSEGELGEQYF. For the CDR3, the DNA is TGTGCCAGCAGTTACTCCGAGGGCGAATTGGGCGAGCAGTACTTC.

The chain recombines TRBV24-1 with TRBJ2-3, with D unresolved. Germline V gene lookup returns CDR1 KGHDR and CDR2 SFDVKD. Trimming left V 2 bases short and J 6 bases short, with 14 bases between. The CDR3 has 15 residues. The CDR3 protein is CATSDYKAADDTQYF. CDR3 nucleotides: TGTGCCACCAGTGATTATAAGGCAGCCGACGATACGCAGTATTTT.

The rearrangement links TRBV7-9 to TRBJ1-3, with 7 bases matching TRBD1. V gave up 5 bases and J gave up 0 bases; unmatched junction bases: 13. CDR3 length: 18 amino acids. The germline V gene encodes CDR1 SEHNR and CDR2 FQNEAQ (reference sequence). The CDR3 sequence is CASSPPRDSIFSGNTIYF. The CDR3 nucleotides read TGTGCCAGCAGCCCCCCCCGGGACAGCATCTTCTCTGGAAACACCATATATTTT.

The CDR3 DNA follows: TGTGCCAGCAGCTTATTTGCGCGGTACGAGCAGTACTTC. It encodes CASSLFARYEQYF. The V call is TRBV7-2, the J call TRBJ2-7; no firm D call. The V end lost 2 bases, the J end lost 4 bases, and 9 bases lay between the germline ends. Germline CDR1 reads SGHTA; CDR2 reads FQGNSA. The CDR3 has 13 residues.

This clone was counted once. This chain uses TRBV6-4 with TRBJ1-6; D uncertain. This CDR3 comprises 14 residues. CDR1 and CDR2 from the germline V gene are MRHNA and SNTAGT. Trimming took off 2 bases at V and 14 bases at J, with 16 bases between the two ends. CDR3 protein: CASSDEGNLISLHF. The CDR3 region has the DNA TGTGCCAGCAGTGACGAAGGTAACCTGATATCCCTCCACTTT.

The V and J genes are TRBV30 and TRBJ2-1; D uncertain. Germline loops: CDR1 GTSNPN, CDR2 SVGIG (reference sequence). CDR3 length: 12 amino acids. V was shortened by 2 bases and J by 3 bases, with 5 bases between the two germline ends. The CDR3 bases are TGTGCCTGGAGTACCCTCTACAATGAGCAGTTCTTC. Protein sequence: CAWSTLYNEQFF.

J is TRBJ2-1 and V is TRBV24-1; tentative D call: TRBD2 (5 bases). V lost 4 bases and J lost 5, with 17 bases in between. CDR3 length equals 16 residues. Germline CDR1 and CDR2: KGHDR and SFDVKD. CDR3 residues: CATSDHTRGTNNEQFF. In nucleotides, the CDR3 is TGTGCCACCAGTGACCATACTAGAGGAACTAACAATGAGCAGTTCTTC.

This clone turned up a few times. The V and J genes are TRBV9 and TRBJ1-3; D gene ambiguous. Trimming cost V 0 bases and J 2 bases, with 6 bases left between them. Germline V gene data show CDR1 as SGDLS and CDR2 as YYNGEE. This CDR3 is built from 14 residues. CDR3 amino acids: CASSVGNPGNTIYF. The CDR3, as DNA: TGTGCCAGCAGCGTAGGGAATCCTGGAAACACCATATATTTT.

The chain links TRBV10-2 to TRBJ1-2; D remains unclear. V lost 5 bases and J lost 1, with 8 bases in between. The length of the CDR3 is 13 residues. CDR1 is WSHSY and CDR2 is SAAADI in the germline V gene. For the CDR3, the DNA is TGCGCCAGCAGTCGAGACCTTAACTATGGCTACACCTTC. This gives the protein CASSRDLNYGYTF.

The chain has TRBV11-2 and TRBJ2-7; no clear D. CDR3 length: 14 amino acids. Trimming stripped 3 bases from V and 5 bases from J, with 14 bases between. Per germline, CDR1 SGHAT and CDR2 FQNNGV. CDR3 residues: CASSFSSRANEQYF. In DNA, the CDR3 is TGTGCCAGCAGCTTCAGTAGTAGAGCCAACGAGCAGTACTTC. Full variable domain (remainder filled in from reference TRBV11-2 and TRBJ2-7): EAGVAQSPRYKIIEKRQSVAFWCNPISGHATLYWYQQILGQGPKLLIQFQNNGVVDDSQLPKDRFSAERLKGVDSTLKIQPAKLEDSAVYLCASSFSSRANEQYFGPGTRLTVT.

As DNA, the CDR3 is TGTGCCAGCAGTTTCCACAGGGTAACGAACACTGAAGCTTTCTTT. Translation gives CASSFHRVTNTEAFF. This rearrangement joins TRBV28 to TRBJ1-1, with D possibly matching TRBD1 (6 bases). Germline V gene lookup returns CDR1 MDHEN and CDR2 SYDVKM. This CDR3 contains 15 residues. V was cut by 3 bases and J by 1 base, with 12 bases left in between.

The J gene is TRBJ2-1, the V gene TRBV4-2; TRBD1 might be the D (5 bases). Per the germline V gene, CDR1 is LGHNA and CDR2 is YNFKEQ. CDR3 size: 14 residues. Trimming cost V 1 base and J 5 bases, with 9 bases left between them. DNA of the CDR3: TGTGCCAGCAGCCAAGCTCAGGGCAACAATGAGCAGTTCTTC. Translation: CASSQAQGNNEQFF.

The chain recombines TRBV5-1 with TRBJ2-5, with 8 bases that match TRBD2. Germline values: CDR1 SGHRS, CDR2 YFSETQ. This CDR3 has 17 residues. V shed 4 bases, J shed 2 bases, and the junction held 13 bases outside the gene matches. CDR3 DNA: TGCGCCAGCAGCATTGCCGCGGGGGGCCCACCTCAAGAGACCCAGTACTTC. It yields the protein CASSIAAGGPPQETQYF. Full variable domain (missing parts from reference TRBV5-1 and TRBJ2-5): KAGVTQTPRYLIKTRGQQVTLSCSPISGHRSVSWYQQTPGQGLQFLFEYFSETQRNKGNFPGRFSGRQFSNSRSEMNVSTLELGDSALYLCASSIAAGGPPQETQYFGPGTRLLVL.

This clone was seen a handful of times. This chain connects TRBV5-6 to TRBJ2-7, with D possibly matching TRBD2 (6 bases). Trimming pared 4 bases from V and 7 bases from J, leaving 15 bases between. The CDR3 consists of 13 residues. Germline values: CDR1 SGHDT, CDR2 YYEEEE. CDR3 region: CASSRDGSLEQYV. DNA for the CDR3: TGTGCCAGCAGCCGGGACGGGAGCTTGGAGCAGTACGTC.

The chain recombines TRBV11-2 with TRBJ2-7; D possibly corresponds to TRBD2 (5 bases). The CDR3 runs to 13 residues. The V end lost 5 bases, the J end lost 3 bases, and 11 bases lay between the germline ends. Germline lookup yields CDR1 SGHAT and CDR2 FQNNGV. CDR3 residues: CASSGAADYEQYV. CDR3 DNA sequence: TGTGCCAGCAGCGGTGCAGCGGACTACGAGCAGTACGTC.

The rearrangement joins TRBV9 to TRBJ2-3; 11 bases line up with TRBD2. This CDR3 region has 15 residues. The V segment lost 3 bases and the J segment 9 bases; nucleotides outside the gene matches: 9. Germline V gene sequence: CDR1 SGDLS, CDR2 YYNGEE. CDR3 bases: TGTGCCAGCAGCGCTAGCGGGGGGTTCGCGGACACGCAGTATTTT. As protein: CASSASGGFADTQYF.